The 5 T cell receptor beta chains given below trace back to one sample, sequenced in a study of CD8+CD57+ T cells in acquired aplastic anemia. Genomic DNA served as template for TCR beta VDJ and CDR3 profiling. TCRdb processed the reads anew with MiXCR; each CDR3 protein has one entry. Here the sample spans 400,000 to 450,000 distinct CDR3 sequences, 65% to 75% being singletons. The sequenced sample was sorted CD4+, CD8+, or CD8+CD57+ T cells (not recorded which) from PBMCs. The source is a human donor in good health, serving as a control.

The chain uses TRBV2 and TRBJ2-7, with TRBD1 matching over 11 bases. Per the germline V gene, CDR1 is SNHLY and CDR2 is FYNNEI. This CDR3 region has 13 residues. V shed 7 bases and J 5 bases; nucleotides not matched to a gene: 4. This CDR3 reads CASTRDRGDEQYF. In nucleotides, the CDR3 is TGTGCCAGCACCCGGGACAGGGGGGACGAGCAGTACTTC.

This chain joins TRBV11-2 and TRBJ2-7, with D maybe TRBD1 (5 bases). The germline gives CDR1 SGHAT, CDR2 FQNNGV. Trimming removed 9 bases at V and 9 bases at J, with 15 bases between. This CDR3 has 11 amino acids. CDR3 protein: CARATVKGQYF. The CDR3 nucleotides read TGTGCCAGGGCGACAGTGAAGGGGCAGTACTTC.

Remarks on this clonotype: The CDR3 does not close with the conserved phenylalanine or tryptophan, likely indicating a read error. The DNA is left out, because the CDR3 cannot be placed on it with certainty; the CDR3 is given as TCRdb lists it. The chain carries TRBV30 and TRBJ1-2. The germline V gene encodes CDR1 GTSNPN and CDR2 SVGIG (reference sequence). The CDR3 region is 10 residues in length, termini included. The CDR3 spells CAADLFDGSL.

A note on this clonotype: The CDR3 end shows no conserved phenylalanine or tryptophan, and so a read error is likely. It is unclear where the CDR3 begins or ends on the DNA, so no DNA is shown, and the CDR3 is as TCRdb lists it. The chain has TRBV2 and TRBJ1-6. Per the germline V gene, CDR1 is SNHLY and CDR2 is FYNNEI. Counting both end residues, the CDR3 totals 13 amino acids. The CDR3 spells CASSTTRGYTLGS.

The V gene is TRBV19, the J gene TRBJ2-7; 11 positions match TRBD1. J was trimmed by 7 bases and V by 0 bases; bases with no gene match: 11. There are 17 residues in the CDR3. Germline loops: CDR1 LNHDA, CDR2 SQIVND (reference sequence). The CDR3 nucleotides read TGTGCCAGTAGTATAGATGGGTCCGGACAGGGGGCTAGTGAGCAGTACTTC. This gives the protein CASSIDGSGQGASEQYF.